The source of this TCR beta chain is a study of blood T cell repertoires in COVID-19 (dated by TCRdb to the early 2020s). Study-wide context: Collaborator samples came from the United States, Italy and Spain and covered acute and convalescent phases of COVID-19. The samples were drawn from two sources: the first 160 participants of the ongoing ImmuneRACE study, and over 950 subjects contributed by 6 global collaborators. Sample metadata almost always included a de-identified subject ID, COVID-19 status, age in years and sex. Where available, HLA class I and class II types were taken from metadata supplied by the sample provider and were not determined by assay-based typing. Subjects who had been exposed to COVID-19, were actively infected with it, or had recovered from it provided the deeply sampled blood TCRbeta repertoires that made up the dataset. The material from the prospective study consisted of cDNA or gDNA derived from T cells, B-cell-depleted T cells, or PBMCs. The repertoires were released in a freely available public database meant as a resource for research on the immune response to SARS-CoV-2. Study-wide conclusions, independent of this receptor: The quantity of clinical and demographic metadata differed by source and by participant and was supplied without curation.

Whole blood was collected in K2EDTA tubes by collaborating institutions according to the institutions' own protocols. For TCRbeta analysis, collaborator samples were shipped as frozen whole blood, as isolated PBMCs, or as DNA extracted from either sample type. A word on this clone: Its antigen is unknown. Per-base qualities were not stored, and no clone one base away is much larger.

The immunoSEQ Assay, a bias-controlled multiplex PCR, was used to amplify TCRbeta CDR3 regions from genomic DNA. In the original analysis: The number of nucleated cells in each sample was estimated from the amplification of reference gene primers within the assay. Sequence reads were collapsed and filtered to measure the absolute abundance of every unique TCRbeta CDR3 rearrangement. Productive Simpson clonality was computed per sample as the square root of Simpson's diversity index over productive rearrangements. TCRdb stores this immuneACCESS table with in-frame sequences only. Part of the clones is absent; in the studies checked, under half of the shortfall reflects unresolved V genes, and no reason is known for the rest. The V and J calls and clone size come from that table; D and trimming were worked out from the DNA. In all, the sample holds approximately 270,000 clones, and about 89% of those were seen once. Approximately 0.84% of the sample is in the top ten clones.

This receptor was obtained from a young man with acute or convalescent COVID-19. Sequenced input: peripheral blood.

The DNA is TGCGCCAGCAGCCAAGGCCGGGACTTCATCCCCTACGAGCAGTACTTC. Translated, this gives CASSQGRDFIPYEQYF. The V and J segments used are TRBV4-1 and TRBJ2-7; TRBD2 might be the D gene, on 6 matching bases. Per the germline V gene, MGHRA is the CDR1 and YSYEKL is the CDR2. Spanning cysteine to phenylalanine, the CDR3 consists of 16 amino acids. Just the 48-base CDR3 DNA is kept, in frame starting at base 1. Between the V and J ends, shortened by 1 base and 2 bases respectively, the junction contains 15 bases.